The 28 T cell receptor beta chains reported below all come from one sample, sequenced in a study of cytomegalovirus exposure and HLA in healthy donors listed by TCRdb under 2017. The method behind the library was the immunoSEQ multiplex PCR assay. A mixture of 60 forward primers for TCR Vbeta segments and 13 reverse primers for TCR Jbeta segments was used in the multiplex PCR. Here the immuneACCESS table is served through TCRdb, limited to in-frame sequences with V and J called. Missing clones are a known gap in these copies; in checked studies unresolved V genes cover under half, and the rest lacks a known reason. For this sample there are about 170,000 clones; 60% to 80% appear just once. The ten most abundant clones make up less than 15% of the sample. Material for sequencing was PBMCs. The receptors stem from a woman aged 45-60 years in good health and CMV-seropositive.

CDR3 in DNA: TGTGCCAGCAGCCAGGCCCCTCTAGCGGGGGCCCGCCGCAATGAGCAGTTCTTC. Translation gives CASSQAPLAGARRNEQFF. The rearrangement links TRBV4-2 to TRBJ2-1; 10 nucleotides agree with TRBD2. J was trimmed by 6 bases and V by 3 bases; bases with no gene match: 14. Germline lookup yields CDR1 LGHNA and CDR2 YNFKEQ. The CDR3 sequence is 18 residues long.

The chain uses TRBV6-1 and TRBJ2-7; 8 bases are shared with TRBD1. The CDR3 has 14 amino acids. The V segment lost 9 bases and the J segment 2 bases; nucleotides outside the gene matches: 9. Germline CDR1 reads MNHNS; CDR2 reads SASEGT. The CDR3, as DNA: TGTGCCAGTCGAAGGGACAGGCTGACCTACGAGCAGTACTTC. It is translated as CASRRDRLTYEQYF.

CDR3 in amino acids: CAWSIPTGDGYGYTF. The CDR3 DNA sequence: TGTGCCTGGAGTATACCGACAGGGGATGGCTATGGCTACACCTTC. The chain recombines TRBV30 with TRBJ1-2; TRBD1 matches 8 bases. The CDR3 is 15 amino acids. Trimming removed 2 bases from V and 4 bases from J; junction bases left unmatched: 9. Germline CDR1 reads GTSNPN; CDR2 reads SVGIG (reference sequence).

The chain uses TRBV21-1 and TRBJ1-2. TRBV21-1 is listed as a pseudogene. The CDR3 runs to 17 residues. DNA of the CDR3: TGTGCCAGCAGCGATAAACCAGTGGGAGGGTGGGACTATGGCTACACCTTC. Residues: CASSDKPVGGWDYGYTF.

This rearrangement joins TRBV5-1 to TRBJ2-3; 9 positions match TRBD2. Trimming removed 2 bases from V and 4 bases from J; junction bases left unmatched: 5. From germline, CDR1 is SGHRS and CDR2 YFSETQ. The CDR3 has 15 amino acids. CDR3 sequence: CASSLNGGGADTQYF. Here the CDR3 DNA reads TGCGCCAGCAGCTTAAACGGCGGGGGGGCAGATACGCAGTATTTT.

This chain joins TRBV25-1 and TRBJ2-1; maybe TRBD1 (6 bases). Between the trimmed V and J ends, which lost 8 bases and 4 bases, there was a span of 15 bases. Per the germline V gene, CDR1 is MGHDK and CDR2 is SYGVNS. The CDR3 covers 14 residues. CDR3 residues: CASGETRGYNEQFF. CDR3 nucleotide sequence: TGTGCCAGCGGGGAGACCAGGGGATACAATGAGCAGTTCTTC. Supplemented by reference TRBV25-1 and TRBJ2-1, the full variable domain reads EADIYQTPRYLVIGTGKKITLECSQTMGHDKMYWYQQDPGMELHLIHYSYGVNSTEKGDLSSESTVSRIRTEHFPLTLESARPSHTSQYLCASGETRGYNEQFFGPGTRLTVL.

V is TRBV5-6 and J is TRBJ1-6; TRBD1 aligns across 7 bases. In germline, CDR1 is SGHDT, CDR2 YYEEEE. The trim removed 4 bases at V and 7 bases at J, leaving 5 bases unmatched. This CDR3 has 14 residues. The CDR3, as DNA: TGTGCCAGCAGCCTGACAGGGCGGAATTCACCCCTCCACTTT. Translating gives CASSLTGRNSPLHF.

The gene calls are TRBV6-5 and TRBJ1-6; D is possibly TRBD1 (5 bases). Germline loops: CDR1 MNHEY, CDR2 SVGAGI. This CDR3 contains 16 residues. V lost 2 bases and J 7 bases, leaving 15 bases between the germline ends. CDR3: CASSYLSSQGNSPLHF. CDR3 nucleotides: TGTGCCAGCAGTTACCTTAGCTCCCAGGGAAATTCACCCCTCCACTTT.

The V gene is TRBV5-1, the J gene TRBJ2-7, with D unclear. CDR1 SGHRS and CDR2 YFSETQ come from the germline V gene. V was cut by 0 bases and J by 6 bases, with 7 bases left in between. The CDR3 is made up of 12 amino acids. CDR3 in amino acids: CASSLVGGEQYF. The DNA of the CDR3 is TGCGCCAGCAGCTTGGTTGGCGGCGAGCAGTACTTC.

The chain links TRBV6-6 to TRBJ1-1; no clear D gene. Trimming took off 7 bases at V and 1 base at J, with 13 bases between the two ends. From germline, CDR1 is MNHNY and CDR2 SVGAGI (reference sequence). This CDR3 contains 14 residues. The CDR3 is CASTGREPNTEAFF. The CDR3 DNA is TGTGCCAGCACCGGGCGGGAACCGAACACTGAAGCTTTCTTT.

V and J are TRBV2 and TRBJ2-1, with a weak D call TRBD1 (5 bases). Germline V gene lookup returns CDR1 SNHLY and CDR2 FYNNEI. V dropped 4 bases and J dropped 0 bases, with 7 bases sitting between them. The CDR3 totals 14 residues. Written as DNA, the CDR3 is TGTGCCAGCAGTGGCCAGGGCTCCTACAATGAGCAGTTCTTC. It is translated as CASSGQGSYNEQFF.

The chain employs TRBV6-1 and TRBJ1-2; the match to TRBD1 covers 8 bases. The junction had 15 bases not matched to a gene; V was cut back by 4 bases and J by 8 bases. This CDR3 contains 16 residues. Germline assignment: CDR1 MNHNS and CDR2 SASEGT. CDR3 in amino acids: CASSVRDRMGSQGYTF. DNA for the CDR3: TGTGCCAGCAGTGTAAGGGACAGGATGGGATCTCAGGGCTACACCTTC.

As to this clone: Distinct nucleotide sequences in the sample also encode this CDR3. The CDR3 reads CAWSPSEETQYF. The CDR3 DNA sequence: TGTGCCTGGAGTCCCTCAGAAGAGACCCAGTACTTC. This rearrangement joins TRBV30 to TRBJ2-5; D ambiguous. Trimming pared 2 bases from V and 3 bases from J, leaving 7 bases between. CDR1 and CDR2 (germline): GTSNPN, SVGIG (reference sequence). There are 12 residues in the CDR3.

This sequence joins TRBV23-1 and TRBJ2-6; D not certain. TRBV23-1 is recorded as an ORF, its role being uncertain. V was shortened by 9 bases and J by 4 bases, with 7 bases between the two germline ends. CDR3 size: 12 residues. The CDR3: CARPRGANVLTF. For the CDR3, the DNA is TGCGCCAGACCCCGGGGGGCCAACGTCCTGACTTTC.

CDR3 sequence: CASSFQGTNYGYTF. The CDR3 DNA is TGTGCCAGCAGCTTTCAGGGGACTAACTATGGCTACACCTTC. This sequence joins TRBV5-6 and TRBJ1-2, with D tentatively TRBD1 (6 bases). The CDR3 contains 14 residues. Germline CDR1 reads SGHDT; CDR2 reads YYEEEE. Trimming stripped 2 bases from V and 0 bases from J, with 8 bases between. Filled out from reference TRBV5-6 and TRBJ1-2, the complete variable domain reads DAGVTQSPTHLIKTRGQQVTLRCSPKSGHDTVSWYQQALGQGPQFIFQYYEEEERQRGNFPDRFSGHQFPNYSSELNVNALLLGDSALYLCASSFQGTNYGYTFGSGTRLTVV.

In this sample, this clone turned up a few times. CDR3 DNA sequence: TGTGCCAGCAGCCAAGAAGAAGGACAGGAGAACTCTGGGGCCAACGTCCTGACTTTC. Encoded protein: CASSQEEGQENSGANVLTF. The J gene is TRBJ2-6, the V gene TRBV4-2; 7 bases are a match to TRBD1. Germline values: CDR1 LGHNA, CDR2 YNFKEQ. The CDR3 is 19 amino acids. V was clipped by 0 bases and J by 0 bases; unmatched bases: 8.

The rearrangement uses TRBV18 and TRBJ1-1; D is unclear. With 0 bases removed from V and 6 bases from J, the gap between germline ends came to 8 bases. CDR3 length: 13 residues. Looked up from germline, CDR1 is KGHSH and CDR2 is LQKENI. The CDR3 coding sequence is TGTGCCAGCTCACCACCGGCAGCGGCTGAAGCTTTCTTT. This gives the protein CASSPPAAAEAFF.

The CDR3 loop is CATSVAGNTIYF. As DNA, the CDR3 is TGTGCCACCAGCGTCGCTGGAAACACCATATATTTT. The rearrangement uses TRBV15 and TRBJ1-3; D remains unclear. The CDR3 covers 12 residues. CDR1 is LNHNV, CDR2 YYDKDF, per germline (reference sequence). V shed 5 bases and J shed 2 bases, with 4 bases lying between them.

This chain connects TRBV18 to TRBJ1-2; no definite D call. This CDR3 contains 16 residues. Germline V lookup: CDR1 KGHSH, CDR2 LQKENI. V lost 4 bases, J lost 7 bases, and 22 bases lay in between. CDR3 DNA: TGTGCCAGCTCACTAGACGCGGGCGGCTGGGGAGTTGGCTACACCTTC. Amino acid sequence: CASSLDAGGWGVGYTF.

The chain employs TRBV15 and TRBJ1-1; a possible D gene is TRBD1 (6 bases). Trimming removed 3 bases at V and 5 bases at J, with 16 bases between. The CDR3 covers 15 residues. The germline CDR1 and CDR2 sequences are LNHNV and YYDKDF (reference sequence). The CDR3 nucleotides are TGTGCCACCAGCAGGACGGCGAGGGGGACGACTGAAGCTTTCTTT. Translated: CATSRTARGTTEAFF.

CDR3 DNA: TGCGCCAGCAGCCAAGACTTAGACAGGGGTGGGAGTCAGCCCCAGCATTTT. Translated, it gives CASSQDLDRGGSQPQHF. This sequence joins TRBV4-1 and TRBJ1-5; 8 bases line up with TRBD1. The CDR3 extends over 17 amino acids. Looked up from germline, CDR1 is MGHRA and CDR2 is YSYEKL. Losses at the gene ends were 0 bases for V and 6 bases for J; bases not matched to a gene: 10.

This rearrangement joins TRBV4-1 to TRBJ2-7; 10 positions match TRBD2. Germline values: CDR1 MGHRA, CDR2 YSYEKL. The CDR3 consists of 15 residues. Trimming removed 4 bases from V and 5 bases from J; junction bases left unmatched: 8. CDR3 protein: CASSPASGGWDEQYF. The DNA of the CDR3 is TGCGCCAGCAGCCCTGCTAGCGGGGGATGGGACGAGCAGTACTTC.

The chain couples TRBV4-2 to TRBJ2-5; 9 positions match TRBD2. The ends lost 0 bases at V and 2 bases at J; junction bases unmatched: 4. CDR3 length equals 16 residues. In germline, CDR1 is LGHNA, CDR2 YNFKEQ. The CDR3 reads CASSQDPAGGQETQYF. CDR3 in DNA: TGTGCCAGCAGCCAAGATCCAGCGGGGGGTCAAGAGACCCAGTACTTC.

CDR3 bases: TGTGCCTGGAGTGTATCGGGGGTTGGTGAGCAGTTCTTC. This translates into CAWSVSGVGEQFF. J is TRBJ2-1 and V is TRBV30; possible D gene TRBD2, 6 bases. Germline V gene lookup returns CDR1 GTSNPN and CDR2 SVGIG (reference sequence). V was clipped by 0 bases and J by 9 bases, with 12 bases between them. This CDR3 comprises 13 residues.

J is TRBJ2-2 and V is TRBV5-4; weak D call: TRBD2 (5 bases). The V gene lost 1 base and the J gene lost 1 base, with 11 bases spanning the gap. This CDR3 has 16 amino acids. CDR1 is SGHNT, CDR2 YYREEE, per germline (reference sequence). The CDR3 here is CASSLLGRLNTGELFF. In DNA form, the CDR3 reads TGTGCCAGCAGCTTGCTGGGGAGACTGAACACCGGGGAGCTGTTTTTT.

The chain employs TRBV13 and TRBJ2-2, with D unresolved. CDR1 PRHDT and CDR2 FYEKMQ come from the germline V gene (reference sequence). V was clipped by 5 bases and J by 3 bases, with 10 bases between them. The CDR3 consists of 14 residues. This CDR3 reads CASSPRKYTGELFF. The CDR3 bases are TGTGCCAGCAGCCCGAGGAAGTACACCGGGGAGCTGTTTTTT.

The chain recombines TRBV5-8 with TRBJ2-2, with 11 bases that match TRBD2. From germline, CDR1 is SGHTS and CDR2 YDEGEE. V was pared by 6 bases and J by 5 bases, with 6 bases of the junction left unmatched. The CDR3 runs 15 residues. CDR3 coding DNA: TGTGCCAGCAAGCTTGCTAGCGGGGGGACCGGGGAGCTGTTTTTT. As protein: CASKLASGGTGELFF.

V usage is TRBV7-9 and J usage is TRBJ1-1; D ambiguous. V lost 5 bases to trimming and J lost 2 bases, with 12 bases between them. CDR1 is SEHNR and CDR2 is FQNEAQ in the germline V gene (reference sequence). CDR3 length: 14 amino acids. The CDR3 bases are TGTGCCAGCAGCGTAACGACTTTAAACACTGAAGCTTTCTTT. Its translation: CASSVTTLNTEAFF. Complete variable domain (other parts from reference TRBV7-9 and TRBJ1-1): DTGVSQNPRHKITKRGQNVTFRCDPISEHNRLYWYRQTLGQGPEFLTYFQNEAQLEKSRLLSDRFSAERPKGSFSTLEIQRTEQGDSAMYLCASSVTTLNTEAFFGQGTRLTVV.